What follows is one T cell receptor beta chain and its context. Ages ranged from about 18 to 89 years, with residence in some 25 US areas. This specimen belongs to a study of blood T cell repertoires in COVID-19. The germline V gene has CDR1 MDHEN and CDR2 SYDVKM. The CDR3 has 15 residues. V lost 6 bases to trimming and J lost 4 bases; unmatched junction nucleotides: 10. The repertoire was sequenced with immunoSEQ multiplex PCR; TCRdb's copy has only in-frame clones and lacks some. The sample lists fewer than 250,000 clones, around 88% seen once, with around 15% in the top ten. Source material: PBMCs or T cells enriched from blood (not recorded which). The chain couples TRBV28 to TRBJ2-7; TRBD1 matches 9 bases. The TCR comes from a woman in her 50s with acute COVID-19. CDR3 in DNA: TGTGCCAGCAGCCCTGGCGGGACAGGGTTGTACGAGCAGTACTTC. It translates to CASSPGGTGLYEQYF. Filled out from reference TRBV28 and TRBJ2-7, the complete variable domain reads DVKVTQSSRYLVKRTGEKVFLECVQDMDHENMFWYRQDPGLGLRLIYFSYDVKMKEKGDIPEGYSVSREKKERFSLILESASTNQTSMYLCASSPGGTGLYEQYFGPGTRLTVT.